This is a list of T cell receptor beta chains from one sample in a study of blood T cell repertoires in COVID-19. Method: immunoSEQ multiplex PCR; TCRdb's copy keeps in-frame clones and lacks some. The sample records some 490,000 clones, approximately 86% being singletons. The sample comprised PBMCs or T cells enriched from blood (not recorded which). The receptors were gathered from a woman in her sixties or seventies who had recovered from COVID-19. Both conserved end residues are part of each CDR3. The D gene is left open where the match is weak. Some rows have no size entry. The others give once, few or many, or a class for an expanded clone.

V gene	J gene	clone size	D gene	CDR3 protein	CDR3 DNA
TRBV29-1	TRBJ1-1	.	.	CSVGMGLGTEAFF	TGCAGCGTTGGAATGGGGCTGGGTACTGAAGCTTTCTTT
TRBV6-5	TRBJ1-1	few	.	CASSYSGGTTEAFF	TGTGCCAGCAGTTACTCGGGGGGAACCACTGAAGCTTTCTTT
TRBV3-1/TRBV3-2	TRBJ1-4	.	.	CASSQAGGKLFF	TGTGCCAGCAGCCAAGCCGGGGGAAAACTGTTTTTT
TRBV7-9	TRBJ2-3	.	.	CASSYTDTQYF	TGTGCCAGCAGTTACACAGATACGCAGTATTTT
TRBV5-1	TRBJ1-2	.	TRBD1	CASSLEGTGGAYGYTF	TGCGCCAGCAGCTTGGAGGGAACAGGGGGCGCCTATGGCTACACCTTC
TRBV27	TRBJ1-4	once	.	CASSLSGSHEKLFF	TGTGCCAGCAGTTTATCAGGGAGCCATGAAAAACTGTTTTTT
TRBV5-5	TRBJ1-5	.	TRBD1	CASSPPEGALAPQHF	TGTGCCAGCAGCCCTCCCGAGGGGGCATTGGCGCCCCAGCATTTT
TRBV5-5	TRBJ1-1	once	.	CASSNQLGGNAFF	TGTGCCAGCAGCAACCAACTCGGGGGGAATGCTTTCTTT
TRBV5-1	TRBJ1-3	.	TRBD1	CASSLRSGQSSGNTIYF	TGCGCCAGCAGCTTGCGGTCGGGACAGAGCTCTGGAAACACCATATATTTT
TRBV10-1	TRBJ2-2	.	.	CASSPAGDTGELFF	TGCGCCAGCAGCCCTGCAGGCGACACCGGGGAGCTGTTTTTT
TRBV6-5	TRBJ1-2	.	.	CASSYSGRSYGYTF	TGTGCCAGCAGTTACTCTGGCAGGTCCTATGGCTACACCTTC
TRBV4-2	TRBJ2-1	few	.	CASSQESGVLAEQFF	TGTGCCAGCAGCCAAGAATCCGGGGTACTTGCTGAGCAGTTCTTC
TRBV9	TRBJ2-5	once	TRBD2	CASSVGSSGGQETQYF	TGTGCCAGCAGCGTAGGGAGTAGCGGGGGACAAGAGACCCAGTACTTC
TRBV27	TRBJ1-1	.	TRBD1	CASSLNRGTEAFF	TGTGCCAGCAGTTTAAACAGGGGTACTGAAGCTTTCTTT
TRBV9	TRBJ1-2	.	TRBD1	CASSPTGQTNYGYTF	TGTGCCAGCAGCCCAACGGGACAGACCAACTATGGCTACACCTTC
TRBV10-1	TRBJ2-5	few	TRBD1	CASSRDSNQETQYF	TGCGCCAGCAGTCGGGACAGTAACCAAGAGACCCAGTACTTC
TRBV11-2	TRBJ2-1	.	.	CASSRSIGGAGNEQFF	TGTGCCAGCAGCCGTAGCATTGGGGGGGCTGGGAATGAGCAGTTCTTC
TRBV9	TRBJ2-2	.	.	CASSVDGGNLEGGELFF	TGTGCCAGCAGCGTAGATGGAGGGAATTTAGAGGGCGGGGAGCTGTTTTTT
TRBV2	TRBJ1-2	once	.	CASATGILNYGYTF	TGTGCCAGCGCAACAGGGATCCTCAACTATGGCTACACCTTC
TRBV2	TRBJ2-1	.	.	CASSQYNEQFF	TGTGCCAGCAGTCAGTACAATGAGCAGTTCTTC
TRBV5-4	TRBJ1-3	.	.	CASSPQVPGNTIYF	TGTGCCAGCAGCCCCCAGGTCCCTGGAAACACCATATATTTT
TRBV19	TRBJ2-1	once	.	CATRDTSRNEQFF	TGTGCGACCCGGGACACGAGTCGCAATGAGCAGTTCTTC
TRBV11-2	TRBJ1-1	.	.	CASSLDVRGKGTEAFF	TGTGCCAGCAGCTTAGATGTACGGGGGAAAGGCACTGAAGCTTTCTTT
TRBV5-4	TRBJ2-1	once	TRBD2	CASRLAGGTTISEQFF	TGTGCCAGCAGACTAGCGGGGGGGACTACTATTAGTGAGCAGTTCTTC
TRBV6-4	TRBJ2-5	.	.	CASSSVPGAGRETQYF	TGTGCCAGCAGTTCAGTCCCAGGGGCAGGCCGAGAGACCCAGTACTTC
TRBV6-5	TRBJ2-1	.	.	CASSSGGSLSYNEQFF	TGTGCCAGCAGTTCAGGAGGAAGTCTCTCCTACAATGAGCAGTTCTTC
TRBV2	TRBJ1-3	.	TRBD1	CARTGTGAGTIYF	TGTGCCAGGACCGGGACAGGGGCAGGCACCATATATTTT
TRBV5-1	TRBJ1-1	.	.	CASSIQGDTEAFF	TGCGCCAGCAGCATACAGGGAGACACTGAAGCTTTCTTT
TRBV5-6	TRBJ1-2	.	TRBD1	CASSLDGTGGGYTF	TGTGCCAGCAGCTTGGATGGGACAGGGGGCGGCTACACCTTC
TRBV2	TRBJ1-6	.	.	CASSGGGLGRSPLHF	TGTGCCAGCAGCGGGGGGGGTCTGGGTCGATCACCCCTCCACTTT
TRBV4-1	TRBJ2-3	.	.	CASSQEGTPNTQYF	TGCGCCAGCAGCCAGGAGGGAACCCCTAATACGCAGTATTTT